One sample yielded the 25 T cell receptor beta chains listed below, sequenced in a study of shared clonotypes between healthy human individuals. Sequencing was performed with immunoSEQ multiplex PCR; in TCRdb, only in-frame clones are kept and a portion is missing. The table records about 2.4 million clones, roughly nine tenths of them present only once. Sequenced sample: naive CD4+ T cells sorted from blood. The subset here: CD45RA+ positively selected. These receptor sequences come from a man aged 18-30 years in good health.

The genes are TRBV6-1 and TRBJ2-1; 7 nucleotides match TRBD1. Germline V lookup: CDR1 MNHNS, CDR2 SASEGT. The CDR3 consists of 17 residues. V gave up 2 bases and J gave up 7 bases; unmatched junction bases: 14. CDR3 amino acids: CASSETQGSFGWNEQFF. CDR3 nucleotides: TGTGCCAGCAGTGAAACACAGGGGAGTTTTGGTTGGAATGAGCAGTTCTTC.

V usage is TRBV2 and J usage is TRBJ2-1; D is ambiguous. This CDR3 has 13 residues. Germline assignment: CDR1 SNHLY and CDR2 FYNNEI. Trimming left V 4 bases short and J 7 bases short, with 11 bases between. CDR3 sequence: CASSAAGGNEQFF. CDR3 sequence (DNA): TGTGCCAGCAGTGCGGCAGGCGGAAATGAGCAGTTCTTC.

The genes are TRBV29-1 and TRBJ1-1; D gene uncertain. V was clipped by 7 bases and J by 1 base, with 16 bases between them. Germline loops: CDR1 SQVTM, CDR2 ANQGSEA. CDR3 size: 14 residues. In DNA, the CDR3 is TGCAGCGCTACGAGGGCCACGAGGAACACTGAAGCTTTCTTT. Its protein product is CSATRATRNTEAFF.

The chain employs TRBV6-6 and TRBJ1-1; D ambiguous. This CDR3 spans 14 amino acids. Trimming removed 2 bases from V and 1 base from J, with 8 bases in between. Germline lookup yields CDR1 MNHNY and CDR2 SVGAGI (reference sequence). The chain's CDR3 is CASSYTAPNTEAFF. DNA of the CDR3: TGTGCCAGCAGTTACACGGCCCCGAACACTGAAGCTTTCTTT.

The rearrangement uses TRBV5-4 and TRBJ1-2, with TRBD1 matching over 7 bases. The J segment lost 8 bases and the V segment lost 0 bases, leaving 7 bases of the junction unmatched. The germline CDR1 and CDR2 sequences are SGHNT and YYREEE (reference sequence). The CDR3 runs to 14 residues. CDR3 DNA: TGTGCCAGCAGCTTGGACAGGGGCACGAGGGGCTACACCTTC. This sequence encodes CASSLDRGTRGYTF.

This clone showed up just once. For the CDR3, the DNA is TGTGCCATCATGGCGGGTGACTCCTACGAGCAGTACTTC. Translating gives CAIMAGDSYEQYF. The genes are TRBV10-3 and TRBJ2-7; tentatively, D is TRBD2 (5 bases). The length of the CDR3 is 13 residues. The V gene lost 7 bases and the J gene lost 0 bases, with 10 bases spanning the gap. Germline values: CDR1 ENHRY, CDR2 SYGVKD.

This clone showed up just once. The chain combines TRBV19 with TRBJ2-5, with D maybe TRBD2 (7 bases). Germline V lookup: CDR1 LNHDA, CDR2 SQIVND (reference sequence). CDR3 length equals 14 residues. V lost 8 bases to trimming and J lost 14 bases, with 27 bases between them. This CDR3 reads CASHATGGGKAAYF. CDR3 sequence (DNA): TGTGCCAGTCATGCCACGGGCGGGGGCAAGGCCGCTTACTTC.

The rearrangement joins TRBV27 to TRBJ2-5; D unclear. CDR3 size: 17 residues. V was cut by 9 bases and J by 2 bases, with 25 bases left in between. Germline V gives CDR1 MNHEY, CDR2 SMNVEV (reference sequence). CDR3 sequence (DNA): TGTGCCAGTATAAATTCAGAACTCCCTCCCATTCAAGAGACCCAGTACTTC. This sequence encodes CASINSELPPIQETQYF.

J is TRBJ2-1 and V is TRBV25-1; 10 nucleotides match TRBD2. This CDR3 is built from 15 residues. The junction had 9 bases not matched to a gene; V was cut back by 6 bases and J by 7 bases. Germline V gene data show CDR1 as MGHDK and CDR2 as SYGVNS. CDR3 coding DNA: TGTGCCAGCAGAGAAACTAGCGGGGCGAGTAATGAGCAGTTCTTC. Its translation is CASRETSGASNEQFF.

Here the CDR3 reads CASSFKIAGSHNEQFF. CDR3 nucleotide sequence: TGTGCCAGCAGCTTCAAAATAGCGGGTTCTCACAATGAGCAGTTCTTC. The rearrangement uses TRBV7-2 and TRBJ2-1, with 7 bases lining up with TRBD2. This CDR3 is built from 16 residues. Germline V CDR1 and CDR2: SGHTA, FQGNSA. V dropped 3 bases and J dropped 5; count of bases not matched to a gene: 10.

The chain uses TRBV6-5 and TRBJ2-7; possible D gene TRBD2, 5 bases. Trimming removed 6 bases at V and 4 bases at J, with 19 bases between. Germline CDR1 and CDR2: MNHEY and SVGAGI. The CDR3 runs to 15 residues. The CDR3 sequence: CASSLFGTGIYEQYF. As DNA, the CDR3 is TGTGCCAGCAGCCTCTTTGGAACGGGGATATACGAGCAGTACTTC.

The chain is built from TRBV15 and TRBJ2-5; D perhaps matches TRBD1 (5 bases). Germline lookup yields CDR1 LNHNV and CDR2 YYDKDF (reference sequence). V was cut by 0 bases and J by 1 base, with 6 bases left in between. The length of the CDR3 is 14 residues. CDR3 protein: CATSREGRQETQYF. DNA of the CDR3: TGTGCCACCAGCAGAGAGGGGCGCCAAGAGACCCAGTACTTC.

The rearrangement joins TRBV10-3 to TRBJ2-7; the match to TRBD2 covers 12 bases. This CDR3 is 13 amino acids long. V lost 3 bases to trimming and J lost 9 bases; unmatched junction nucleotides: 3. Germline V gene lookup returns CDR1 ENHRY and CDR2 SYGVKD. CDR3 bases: TGTGCCATCAGTGAACTAGCGGGAGGTGTGCAGTACTTC. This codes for CAISELAGGVQYF.

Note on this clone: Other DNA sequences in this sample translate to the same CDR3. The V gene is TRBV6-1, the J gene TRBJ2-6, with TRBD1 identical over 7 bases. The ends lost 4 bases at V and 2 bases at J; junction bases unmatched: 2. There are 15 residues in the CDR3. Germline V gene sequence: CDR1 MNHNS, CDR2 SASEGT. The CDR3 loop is CASSGGGAGANVLTF. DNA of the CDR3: TGTGCCAGCAGTGGAGGGGGCGCTGGGGCCAACGTCCTGACTTTC.

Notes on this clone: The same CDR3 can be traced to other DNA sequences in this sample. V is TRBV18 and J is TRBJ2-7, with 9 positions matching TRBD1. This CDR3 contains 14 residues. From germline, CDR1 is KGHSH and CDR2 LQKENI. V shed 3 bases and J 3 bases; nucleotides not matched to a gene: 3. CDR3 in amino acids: CASSPGTGNYEQYF. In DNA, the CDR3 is TGTGCCAGCTCACCGGGGACAGGGAACTACGAGCAGTACTTC.

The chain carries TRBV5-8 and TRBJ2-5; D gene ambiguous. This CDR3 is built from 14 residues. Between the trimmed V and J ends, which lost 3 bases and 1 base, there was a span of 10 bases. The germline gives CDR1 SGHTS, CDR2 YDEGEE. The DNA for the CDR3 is TGTGCCAGCAGCTCCCCCCAATCCCAAGAGACCCAGTACTTC. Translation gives CASSSPQSQETQYF.

Here the CDR3 reads CASSLRTGRETQYF. The CDR3 DNA reads TGTGCCAGCAGCCTTAGGACAGGTCGGGAGACCCAGTACTTC. This chain joins TRBV6-6 and TRBJ2-5; TRBD1 matches at 7 bases. CDR1 MNHNY and CDR2 SVGAGI come from the germline V gene (reference sequence). V lost 6 bases and J lost 5; bases outside the gene matches: 9. The CDR3 is 14 amino acids.

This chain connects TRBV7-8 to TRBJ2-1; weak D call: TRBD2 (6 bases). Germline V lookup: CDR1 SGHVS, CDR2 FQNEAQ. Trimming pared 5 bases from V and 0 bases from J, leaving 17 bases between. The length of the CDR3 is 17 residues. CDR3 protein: CASSPIGGANSYNEQFF. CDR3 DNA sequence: TGTGCCAGCAGCCCCATAGGCGGGGCGAACTCCTACAATGAGCAGTTCTTC.

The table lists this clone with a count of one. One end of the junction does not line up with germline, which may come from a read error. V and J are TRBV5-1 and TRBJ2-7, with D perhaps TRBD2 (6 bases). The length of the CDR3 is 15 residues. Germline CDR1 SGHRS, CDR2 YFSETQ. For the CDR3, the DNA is TGCGCCAGCAGCGGGCGGGGAGAGGGCTCCCACGAGCAGTACTTC. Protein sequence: CASSGRGEGSHEQYF.

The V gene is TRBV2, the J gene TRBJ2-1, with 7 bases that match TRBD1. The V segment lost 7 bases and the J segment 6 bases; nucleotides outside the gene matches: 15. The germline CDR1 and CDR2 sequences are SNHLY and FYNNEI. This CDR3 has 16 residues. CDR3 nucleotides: TGTGCCAGCAACATTATGACAGGGAACCATGCCAATGAGCAGTTCTTC. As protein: CASNIMTGNHANEQFF.

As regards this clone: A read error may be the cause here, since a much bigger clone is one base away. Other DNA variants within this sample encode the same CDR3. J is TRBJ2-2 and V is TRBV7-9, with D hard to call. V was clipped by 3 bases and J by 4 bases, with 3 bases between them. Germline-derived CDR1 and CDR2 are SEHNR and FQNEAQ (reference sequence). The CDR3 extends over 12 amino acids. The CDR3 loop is CASSLGTGELFF. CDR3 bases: TGTGCCAGCAGCTTGGGCACCGGGGAGCTGTTTTTT.

Here the CDR3 reads CASSESTNEQYF. CDR3 in DNA: TGCGCCAGCAGTGAGTCAACGAACGAGCAGTACTTC. This chain uses TRBV10-1 with TRBJ2-7; D call uncertain. The ends were cut back, 0 bases at V and 5 bases at J, with 5 bases in the middle. The germline gives CDR1 WNHNN, CDR2 SYGVQD (reference sequence). The CDR3 has 12 amino acids.

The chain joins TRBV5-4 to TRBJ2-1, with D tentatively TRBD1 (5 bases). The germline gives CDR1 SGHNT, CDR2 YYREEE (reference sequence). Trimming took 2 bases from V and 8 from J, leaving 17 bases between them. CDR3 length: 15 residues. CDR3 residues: CASSLASPPGHEQFF. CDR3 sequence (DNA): TGTGCCAGCAGCTTAGCGTCTCCCCCAGGGCATGAGCAGTTCTTC. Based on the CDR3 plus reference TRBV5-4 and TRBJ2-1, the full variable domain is ETGVTQSPTHLIKTRGQQVTLRCSSQSGHNTVSWYQQALGQGPQFIFQYYREEENGRGNFPPRFSGLQFPNYSSELNVNALELDDSALYLCASSLASPPGHEQFFGPGTRLTVL.

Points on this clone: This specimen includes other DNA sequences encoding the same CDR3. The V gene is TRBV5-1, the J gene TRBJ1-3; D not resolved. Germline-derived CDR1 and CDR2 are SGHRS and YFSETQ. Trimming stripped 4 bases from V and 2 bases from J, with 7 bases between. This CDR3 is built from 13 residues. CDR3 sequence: CASSPGPGNTIYF. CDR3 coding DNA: TGCGCCAGCAGCCCCGGGCCTGGAAACACCATATATTTT.

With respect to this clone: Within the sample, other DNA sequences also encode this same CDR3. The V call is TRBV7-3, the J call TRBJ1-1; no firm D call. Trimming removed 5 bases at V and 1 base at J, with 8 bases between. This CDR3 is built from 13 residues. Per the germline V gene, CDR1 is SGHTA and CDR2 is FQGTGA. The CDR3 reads CASSPTGNTEAFF. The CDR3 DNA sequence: TGTGCCAGCAGCCCGACGGGGAACACTGAAGCTTTCTTT.